The T cell receptor beta chain under discussion was sequenced for a study of beta chain features in type 1 diabetes. Whole-study findings and limits: A greater similarity of naive, central memory and Treg TCRB repertoires was seen among patients than among healthy donors.

V was pared by 5 bases and J by 1 base, with 5 bases between. Germline V gene data show CDR1 as SGHAT and CDR2 as FQNNGV. The CDR3 loop spans 12 amino acids. Purity of each sorted population was above 95%. As every portion of the isolated RNA was reverse transcribed, the sequencing read expressed TCRB transcripts. Measured with immunoSEQ multiplex PCR; TCRdb has only the in-frame clones, and not every one. The table includes roughly 240,000 clones, around an eighth detected once. In regard to this clone: Its antigen is undetermined.

Specimen: naive CD4+ T cells from blood. The V gene is TRBV11-2, the J gene TRBJ2-5, with no clear D. The sequence was collected from a woman between 40 and 55 years old in good health. CDR3 region: CASSQFQETQYF. The CDR3, as DNA: TGTGCCAGCAGCCAATTCCAAGAGACCCAGTACTTC. Together with reference TRBV11-2 and TRBJ2-5, the CDR3 gives the full variable domain: EAGVAQSPRYKIIEKRQSVAFWCNPISGHATLYWYQQILGQGPKLLIQFQNNGVVDDSQLPKDRFSAERLKGVDSTLKIQPAKLEDSAVYLCASSQFQETQYFGPGTRLLVL.